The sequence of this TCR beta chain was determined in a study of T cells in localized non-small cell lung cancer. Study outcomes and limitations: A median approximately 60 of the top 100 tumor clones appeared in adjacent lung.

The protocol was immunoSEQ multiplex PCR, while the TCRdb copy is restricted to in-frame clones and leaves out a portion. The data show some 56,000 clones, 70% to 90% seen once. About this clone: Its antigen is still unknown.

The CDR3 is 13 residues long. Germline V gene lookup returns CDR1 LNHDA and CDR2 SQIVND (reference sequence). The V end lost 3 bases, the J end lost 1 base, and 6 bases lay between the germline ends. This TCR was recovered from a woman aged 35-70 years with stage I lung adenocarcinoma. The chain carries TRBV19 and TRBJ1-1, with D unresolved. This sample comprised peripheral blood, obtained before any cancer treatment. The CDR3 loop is CASSITPNTEAFF. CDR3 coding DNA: TGTGCCAGTAGTATCACTCCGAACACTGAAGCTTTCTTT.